This T cell receptor beta chain was documented in a study of blood T cell repertoires in COVID-19 (dated by TCRdb to the early 2020s). The study in broad terms: The collaborator samples originated in the United States, Italy and Spain and spanned the acute and convalescent phases of COVID-19. The material from the prospective study consisted of cDNA or gDNA derived from T cells, B-cell-depleted T cells, or PBMCs. The dataset comprised deeply sampled blood TCRbeta repertoires from subjects exposed to, actively infected with, or recovered from COVID-19. The repertoires were made available in a free public database intended to serve as a resource for research on the immune response to SARS-CoV-2. The samples were drawn from two sources: the first 160 participants of the ongoing ImmuneRACE study, and fewer than 1,500 subjects contributed by 6 global collaborators. Sample metadata almost always included a de-identified subject ID, COVID-19 status, age in years and sex. Where HLA class I and class II types were available, the types were taken from metadata supplied by the sample provider, not from assay-based typing. Study-wide findings and limitations: How much clinical and demographic metadata was included differed by source and by participant, and the metadata was provided uncurated.

A note on this clone: No cognate antigen has been identified for it. Base-call qualities are not available, and no considerably larger clone is one nucleotide away. The same CDR3 also results from other DNA sequences found in this sample.

CDR1 and CDR2 were assigned from the germline V gene (reference sequence) as LNHDA and SQIVND. The CDR3 has 15 amino acids, counting the end cysteine and phenylalanine. Only the CDR3 region is kept as DNA, spanning 45 bases read in frame from base 1. V is cut by 1 base and J by 3 bases, and the space between the germline ends is 10 bases. TCRbeta CDR3 regions were amplified from genomic DNA using the immunoSEQ Assay, a bias-controlled multiplex PCR. The paper's data handling went like this. Nucleated cell counts per sample were estimated from amplification of reference gene primers within the assay. To quantify the absolute abundance of each unique TCRbeta CDR3 rearrangement, sequence reads were collapsed and filtered. Productive Simpson clonality was computed per sample as the square root of Simpson's diversity index over productive rearrangements. TCRdb mirrors the immuneACCESS table, restricted to in-frame sequences. Some clones are absent from its copies; in checked studies, under half trace to an unresolved V gene, and the reason for the others is unknown. V and J calls and clone size are as listed in that table; D and trimming were resolved from the DNA. The sample data list about 210,000 clones, and roughly 85% of these were observed just once. The top ten clonotypes cover about 2.5% of the sample.

One collaborating source in Seattle enrolled patients during active infection and followed them longitudinally through the course of disease. Collaborating institutions collected whole blood in K2EDTA tubes following their own protocols. For TCRbeta analysis, collaborators shipped samples in one of three forms: frozen whole blood, isolated PBMCs, or DNA extracted from either of those sample types. Rearrangement joined TRBV19 to TRBJ1-5; the D segment cannot be called with confidence. This clonotype was sampled from a woman in her 70s with COVID-19, enrolled during active disease. The sequencing input was peripheral blood. The sequence in DNA is TGTGCCAGTAGTATAGGAGGGCAGGACAATCAGCCCCAGCATTTT. It translates to CASSIGGQDNQPQHF.